The clone carrying this T cell receptor (beta chain) was seen once. This entry is derived from a study of blood T cell repertoires in COVID-19. Study information: The analysed material was cDNA or gDNA that came from T cells, B-cell-depleted T cells, or PBMCs.

V was shortened by 4 bases and J by 10 bases, with 12 bases between the two germline ends. CDR3 length: 12 residues. Per germline, CDR1 SNHLY and CDR2 FYNNEI. Data came from immunoSEQ multiplex PCR; TCRdb stores just in-frame clones and leaves some out. The table lists some 100,000 clones, roughly 80% of them singletons. The rearrangement uses TRBV2 and TRBJ2-3, with a weak D call TRBD2 (5 bases). The sequenced material came from peripheral blood. This clonotype was obtained from a man aged 45-60 years with acute or convalescent COVID-19. The CDR3 sequence is CASSGRYGAQYF. The CDR3 DNA is TGTGCCAGCAGTGGTCGGTACGGGGCGCAGTATTTT.